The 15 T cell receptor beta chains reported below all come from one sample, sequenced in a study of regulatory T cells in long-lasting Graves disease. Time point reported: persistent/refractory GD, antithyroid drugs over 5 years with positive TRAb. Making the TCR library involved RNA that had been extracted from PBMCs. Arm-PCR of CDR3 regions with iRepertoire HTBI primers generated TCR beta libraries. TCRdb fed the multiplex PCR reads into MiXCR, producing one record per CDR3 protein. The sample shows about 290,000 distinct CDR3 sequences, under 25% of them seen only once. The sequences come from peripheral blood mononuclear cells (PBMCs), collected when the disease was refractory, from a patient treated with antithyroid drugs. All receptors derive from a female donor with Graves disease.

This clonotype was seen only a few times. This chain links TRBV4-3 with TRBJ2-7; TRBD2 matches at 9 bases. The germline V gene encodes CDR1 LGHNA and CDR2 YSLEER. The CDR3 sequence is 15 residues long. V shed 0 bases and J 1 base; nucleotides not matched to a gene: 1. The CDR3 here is CASSQEREGSYEQYF. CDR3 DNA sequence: TGCGCCAGCAGCCAAGAGCGGGAGGGATCCTACGAGCAGTACTTC.

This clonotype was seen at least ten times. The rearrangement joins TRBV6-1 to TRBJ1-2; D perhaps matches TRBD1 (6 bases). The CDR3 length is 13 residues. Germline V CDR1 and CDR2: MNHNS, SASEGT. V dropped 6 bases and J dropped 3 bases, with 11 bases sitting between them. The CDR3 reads CASRDRQDYGYTF. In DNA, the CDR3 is TGTGCCAGCAGAGACAGACAGGACTATGGCTACACCTTC.

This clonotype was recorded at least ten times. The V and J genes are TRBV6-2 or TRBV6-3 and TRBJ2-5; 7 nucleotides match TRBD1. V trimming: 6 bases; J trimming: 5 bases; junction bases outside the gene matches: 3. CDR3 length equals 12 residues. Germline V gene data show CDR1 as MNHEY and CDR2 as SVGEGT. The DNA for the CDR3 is TGTGCCAGCAGCTACAGGGGTGAGACCCAGTACTTC. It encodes CASSYRGETQYF.

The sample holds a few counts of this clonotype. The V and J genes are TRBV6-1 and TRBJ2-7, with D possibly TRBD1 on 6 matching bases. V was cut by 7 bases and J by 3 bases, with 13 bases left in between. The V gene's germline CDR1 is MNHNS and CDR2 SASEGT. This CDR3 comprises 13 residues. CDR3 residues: CASNPTGFYEQYF. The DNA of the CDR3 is TGTGCCAGCAATCCGACAGGTTTCTACGAGCAGTACTTC.

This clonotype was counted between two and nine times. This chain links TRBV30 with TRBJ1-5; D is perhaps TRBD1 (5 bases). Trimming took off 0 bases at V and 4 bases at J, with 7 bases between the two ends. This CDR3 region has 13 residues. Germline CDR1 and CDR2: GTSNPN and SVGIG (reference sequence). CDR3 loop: CAWSVWGNQPQHF. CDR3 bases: TGTGCCTGGAGTGTATGGGGGAATCAGCCCCAGCATTTT. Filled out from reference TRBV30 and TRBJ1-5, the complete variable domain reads SQTIHQWPATLVQPVGSPLSLECTVEGTSNPNLYWYRQAAGRGLQLLFYSVGIGQISSEVPQNLSASRPQDRQFILSSKKLLLSDSGFYLCAWSVWGNQPQHFGDGTRLSIL.

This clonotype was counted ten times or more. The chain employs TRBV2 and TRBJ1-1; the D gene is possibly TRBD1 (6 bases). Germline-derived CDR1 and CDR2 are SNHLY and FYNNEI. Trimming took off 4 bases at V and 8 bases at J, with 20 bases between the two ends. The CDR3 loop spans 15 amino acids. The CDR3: CASSGGTIRPAEAFF. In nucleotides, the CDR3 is TGTGCCAGCAGTGGGGGGACAATCAGACCCGCAGAAGCTTTCTTT.

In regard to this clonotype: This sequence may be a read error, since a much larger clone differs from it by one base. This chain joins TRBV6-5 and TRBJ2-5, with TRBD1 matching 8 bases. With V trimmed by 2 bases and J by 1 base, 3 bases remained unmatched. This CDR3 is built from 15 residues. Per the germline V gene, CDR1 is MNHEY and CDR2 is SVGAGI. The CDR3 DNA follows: TGTGCCAGCAGTTACGGGCAGGGGGCCCAAGAGACCCAGTACTTC. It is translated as CASSYGQGAQETQYF.

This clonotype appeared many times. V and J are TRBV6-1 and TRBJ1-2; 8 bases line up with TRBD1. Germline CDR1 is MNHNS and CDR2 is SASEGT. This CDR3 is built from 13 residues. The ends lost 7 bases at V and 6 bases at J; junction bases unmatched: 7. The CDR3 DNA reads TGTGCCAGCACGGTGGCAGGGGGCGATGGCTACACCTTC. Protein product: CASTVAGGDGYTF.

This chain's CDR3 is CASRTGRLEAKNIQYF. The DNA of the CDR3 is TGTGCCAGCAGGACAGGCCGTCTTGAGGCCAAAAACATTCAGTACTTC. The V call is TRBV2, the J call TRBJ2-4; tentatively, D is TRBD1 (6 bases). This CDR3 contains 16 residues. Trimming stripped 6 bases from V and 1 base from J, with 16 bases between. In germline, CDR1 is SNHLY, CDR2 FYNNEI.

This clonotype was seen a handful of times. CDR3 loop: CASAGTSYIQYF. The CDR3 DNA is TGTGCCAGCGCCGGGACTAGTTACATTCAGTACTTC. The chain links TRBV3-1 to TRBJ2-4; 8 bases align to TRBD2. The J segment lost 8 bases and the V segment lost 8 bases, leaving 5 bases of the junction unmatched. The CDR3 sequence is 12 residues long. The V gene's germline CDR1 is LGHDT and CDR2 YNNKEL (reference sequence).

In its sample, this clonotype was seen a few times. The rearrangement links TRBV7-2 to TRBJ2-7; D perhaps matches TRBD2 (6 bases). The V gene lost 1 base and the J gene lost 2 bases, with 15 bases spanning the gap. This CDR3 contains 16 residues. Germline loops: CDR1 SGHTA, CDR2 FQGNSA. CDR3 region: CASSLDGAGSPYEQYF. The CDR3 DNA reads TGTGCCAGCAGCTTAGACGGAGCGGGCAGTCCCTACGAGCAGTACTTC.

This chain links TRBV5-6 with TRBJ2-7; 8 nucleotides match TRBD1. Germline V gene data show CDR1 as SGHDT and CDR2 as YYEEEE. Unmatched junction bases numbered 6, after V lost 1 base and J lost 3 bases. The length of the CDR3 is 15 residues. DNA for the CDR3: TGTGCCAGCAGCTTGACCGGACAGGGAGGCTACGAGCAGTACTTC. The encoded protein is CASSLTGQGGYEQYF. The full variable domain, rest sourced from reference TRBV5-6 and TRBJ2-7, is DAGVTQSPTHLIKTRGQQVTLRCSPKSGHDTVSWYQQALGQGPQFIFQYYEEEERQRGNFPDRFSGHQFPNYSSELNVNALLLGDSALYLCASSLTGQGGYEQYFGPGTRLTVT.

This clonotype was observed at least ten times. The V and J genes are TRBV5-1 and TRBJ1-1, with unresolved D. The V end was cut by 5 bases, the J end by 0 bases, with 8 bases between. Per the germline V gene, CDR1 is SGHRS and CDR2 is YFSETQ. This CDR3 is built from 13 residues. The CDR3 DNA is TGCGCCAGCAGGGGAACGGTGAACACTGAAGCTTTCTTT. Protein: CASRGTVNTEAFF.

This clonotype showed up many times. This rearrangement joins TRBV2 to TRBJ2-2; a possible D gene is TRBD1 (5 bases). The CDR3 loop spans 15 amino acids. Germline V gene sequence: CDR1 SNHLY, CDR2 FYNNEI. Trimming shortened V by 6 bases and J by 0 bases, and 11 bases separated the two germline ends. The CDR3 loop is CASRARVANTGELFF. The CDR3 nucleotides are TGTGCCAGCAGAGCCAGGGTGGCGAACACCGGGGAGCTGTTTTTT. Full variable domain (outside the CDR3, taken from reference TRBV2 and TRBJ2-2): EPEVTQTPSHQVTQMGQEVILRCVPISNHLYFYWYRQILGQKVEFLVSFYNNEISEKSEIFDDQFSVERPDGSNFTLKIRSTKLEDSAMYFCASRARVANTGELFFGEGSRLTVL.

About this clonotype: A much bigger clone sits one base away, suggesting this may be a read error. In DNA, the CDR3 is TGTGCCAGCAGTCCGCGGACAGACACTGAAGCTCTCTTT. This sequence encodes CASSPRTDTEALF. This chain links TRBV28 with TRBJ1-1, with D possibly matching TRBD1 (6 bases). Germline values: CDR1 MDHEN, CDR2 SYDVKM. The CDR3 totals 13 residues.